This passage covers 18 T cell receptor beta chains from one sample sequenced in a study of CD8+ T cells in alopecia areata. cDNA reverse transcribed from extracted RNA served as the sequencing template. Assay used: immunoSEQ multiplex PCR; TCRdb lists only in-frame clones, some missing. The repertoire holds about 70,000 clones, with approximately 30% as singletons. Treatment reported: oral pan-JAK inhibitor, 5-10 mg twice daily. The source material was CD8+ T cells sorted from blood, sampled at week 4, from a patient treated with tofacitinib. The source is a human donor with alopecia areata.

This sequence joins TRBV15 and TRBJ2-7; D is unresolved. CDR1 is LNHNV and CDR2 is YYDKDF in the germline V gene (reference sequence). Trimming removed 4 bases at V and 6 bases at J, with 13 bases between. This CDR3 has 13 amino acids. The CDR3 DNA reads TGTGCCACCAGCACTTTCCCCGGCCCCGAGCAGTACTTC. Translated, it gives CATSTFPGPEQYF. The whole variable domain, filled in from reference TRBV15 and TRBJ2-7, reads DAMVIQNPRYQVTQFGKPVTLSCSQTLNHNVMYWYQQKSSQAPKLLFHYYDKDFNNEADTPDNFQSRRPNTSFCFLDIRSPGLGDTAMYLCATSTFPGPEQYFGPGTRLTVT.

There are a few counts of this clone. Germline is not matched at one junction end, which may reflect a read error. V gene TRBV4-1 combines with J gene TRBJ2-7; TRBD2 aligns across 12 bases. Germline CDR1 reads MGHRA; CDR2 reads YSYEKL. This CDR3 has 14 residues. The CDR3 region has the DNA TGTGCCAGCAGCTCTAGCGGGAGGGGGTACGAGCAGTACTTC. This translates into CASSSSGRGYEQYF.

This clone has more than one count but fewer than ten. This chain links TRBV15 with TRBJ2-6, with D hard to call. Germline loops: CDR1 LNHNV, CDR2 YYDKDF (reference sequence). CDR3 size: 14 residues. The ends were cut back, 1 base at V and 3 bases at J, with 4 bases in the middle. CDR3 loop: CATSRVDGANVLTF. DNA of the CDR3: TGTGCCACCAGCAGAGTGGATGGGGCCAACGTCCTGACTTTC.

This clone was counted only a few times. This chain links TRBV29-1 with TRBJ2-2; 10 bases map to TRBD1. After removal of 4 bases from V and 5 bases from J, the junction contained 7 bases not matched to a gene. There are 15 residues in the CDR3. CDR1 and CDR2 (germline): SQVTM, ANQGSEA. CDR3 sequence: CSVVGQGVGTGELFF. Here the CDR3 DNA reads TGCAGCGTTGTAGGACAGGGGGTAGGAACCGGGGAGCTGTTTTTT.

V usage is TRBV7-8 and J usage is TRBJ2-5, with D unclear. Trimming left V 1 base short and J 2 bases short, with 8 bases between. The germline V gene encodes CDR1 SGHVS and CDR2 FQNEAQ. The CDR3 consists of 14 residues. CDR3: CASSLGPMQETQYF. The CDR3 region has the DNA TGTGCCAGCAGCTTAGGGCCGATGCAAGAGACCCAGTACTTC.

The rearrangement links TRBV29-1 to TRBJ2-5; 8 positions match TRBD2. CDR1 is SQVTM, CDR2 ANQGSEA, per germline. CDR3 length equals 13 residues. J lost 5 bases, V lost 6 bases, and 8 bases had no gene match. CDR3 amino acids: CSVAGGALETQYF. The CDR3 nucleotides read TGCAGCGTGGCCGGGGGGGCGCTTGAGACCCAGTACTTC.

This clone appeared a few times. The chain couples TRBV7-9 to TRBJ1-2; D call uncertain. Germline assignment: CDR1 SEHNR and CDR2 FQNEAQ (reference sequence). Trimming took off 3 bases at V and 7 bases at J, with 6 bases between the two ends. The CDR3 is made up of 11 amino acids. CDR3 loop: CASSFGGGYTF. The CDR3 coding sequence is TGTGCCAGCAGCTTTGGAGGTGGCTACACCTTC.

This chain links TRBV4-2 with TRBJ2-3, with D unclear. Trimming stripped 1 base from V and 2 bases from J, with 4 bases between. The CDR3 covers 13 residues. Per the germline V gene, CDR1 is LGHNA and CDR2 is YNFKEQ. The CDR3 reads CASSQVLTDTQYF. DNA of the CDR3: TGTGCCAGCAGCCAAGTTCTCACAGATACGCAGTATTTT.

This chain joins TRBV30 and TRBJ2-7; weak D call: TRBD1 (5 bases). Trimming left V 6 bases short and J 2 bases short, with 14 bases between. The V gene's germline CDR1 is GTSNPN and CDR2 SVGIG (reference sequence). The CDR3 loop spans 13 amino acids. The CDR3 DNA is TGTGCCTGCTTGGACAATACTCCCTACGAGCAGTACTTC. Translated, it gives CACLDNTPYEQYF.

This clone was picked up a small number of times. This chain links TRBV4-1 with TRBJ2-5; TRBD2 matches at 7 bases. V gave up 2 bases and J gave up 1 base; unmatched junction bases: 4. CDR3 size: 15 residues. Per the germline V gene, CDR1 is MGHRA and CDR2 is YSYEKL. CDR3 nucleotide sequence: TGCGCCAGCAGCCAACCAAGCGGGGCCCAAGAGACCCAGTACTTC. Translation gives CASSQPSGAQETQYF.

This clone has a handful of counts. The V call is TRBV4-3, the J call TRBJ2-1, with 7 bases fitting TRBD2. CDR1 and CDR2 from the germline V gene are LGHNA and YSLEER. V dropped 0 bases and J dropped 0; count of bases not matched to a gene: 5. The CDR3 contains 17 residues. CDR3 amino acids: CASSQDTGGGSYNEQFF. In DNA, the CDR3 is TGCGCCAGCAGCCAAGATACCGGCGGGGGCTCCTACAATGAGCAGTTCTTC.

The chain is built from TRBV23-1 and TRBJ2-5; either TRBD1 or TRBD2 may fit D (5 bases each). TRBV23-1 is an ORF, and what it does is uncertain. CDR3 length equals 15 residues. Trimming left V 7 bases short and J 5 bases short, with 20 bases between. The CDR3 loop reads CASTTTVGEMETQYF. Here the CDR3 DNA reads TGCGCCAGCACCACGACGGTGGGGGAAATGGAGACCCAGTACTTC.

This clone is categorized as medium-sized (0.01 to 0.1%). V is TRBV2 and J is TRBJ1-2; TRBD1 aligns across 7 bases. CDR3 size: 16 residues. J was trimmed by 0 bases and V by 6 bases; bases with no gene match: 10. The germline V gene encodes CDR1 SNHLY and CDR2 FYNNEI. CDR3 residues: CASSGTEKSSNYGYTF. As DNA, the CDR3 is TGTGCCAGCAGCGGGACAGAGAAGTCATCTAACTATGGCTACACCTTC.

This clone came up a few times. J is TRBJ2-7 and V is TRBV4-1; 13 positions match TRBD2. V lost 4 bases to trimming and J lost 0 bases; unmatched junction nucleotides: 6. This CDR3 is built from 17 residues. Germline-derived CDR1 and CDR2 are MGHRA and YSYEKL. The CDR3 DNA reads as TGCGCCAGCAGCCTTGCATGGACTAGCGGGAGCTCCTACGAGCAGTACTTC. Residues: CASSLAWTSGSSYEQYF.

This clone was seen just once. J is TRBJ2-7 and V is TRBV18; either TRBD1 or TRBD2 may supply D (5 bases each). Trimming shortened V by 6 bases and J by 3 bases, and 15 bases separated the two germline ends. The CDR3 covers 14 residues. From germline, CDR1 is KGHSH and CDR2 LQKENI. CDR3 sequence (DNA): TGTGCCAGCTCGCCGACCGGGACGGACTACGAGCAGTACTTC. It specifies CASSPTGTDYEQYF.

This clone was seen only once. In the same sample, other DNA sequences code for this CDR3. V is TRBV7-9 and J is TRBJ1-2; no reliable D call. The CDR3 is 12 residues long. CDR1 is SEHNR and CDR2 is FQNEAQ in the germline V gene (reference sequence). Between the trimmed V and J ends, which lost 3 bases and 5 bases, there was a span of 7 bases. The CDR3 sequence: CASSLGTYGYTF. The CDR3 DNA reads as TGTGCCAGCAGCTTGGGCACATATGGCTACACCTTC.

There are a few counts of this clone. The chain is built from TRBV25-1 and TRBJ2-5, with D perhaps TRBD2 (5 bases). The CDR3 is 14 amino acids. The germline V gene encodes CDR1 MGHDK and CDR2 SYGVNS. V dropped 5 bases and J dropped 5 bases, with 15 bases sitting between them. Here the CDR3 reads CASSYEDRRETQYF. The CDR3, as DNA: TGTGCCAGCAGTTACGAGGACCGGAGGGAGACCCAGTACTTC.

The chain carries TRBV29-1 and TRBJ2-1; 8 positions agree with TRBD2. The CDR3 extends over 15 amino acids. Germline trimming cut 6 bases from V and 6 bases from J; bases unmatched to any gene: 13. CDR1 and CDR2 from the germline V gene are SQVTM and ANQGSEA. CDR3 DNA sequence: TGCAGCGTACTCCCGGACCGCGGGAGGATCAATGAGCAGTTCTTC. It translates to CSVLPDRGRINEQFF.